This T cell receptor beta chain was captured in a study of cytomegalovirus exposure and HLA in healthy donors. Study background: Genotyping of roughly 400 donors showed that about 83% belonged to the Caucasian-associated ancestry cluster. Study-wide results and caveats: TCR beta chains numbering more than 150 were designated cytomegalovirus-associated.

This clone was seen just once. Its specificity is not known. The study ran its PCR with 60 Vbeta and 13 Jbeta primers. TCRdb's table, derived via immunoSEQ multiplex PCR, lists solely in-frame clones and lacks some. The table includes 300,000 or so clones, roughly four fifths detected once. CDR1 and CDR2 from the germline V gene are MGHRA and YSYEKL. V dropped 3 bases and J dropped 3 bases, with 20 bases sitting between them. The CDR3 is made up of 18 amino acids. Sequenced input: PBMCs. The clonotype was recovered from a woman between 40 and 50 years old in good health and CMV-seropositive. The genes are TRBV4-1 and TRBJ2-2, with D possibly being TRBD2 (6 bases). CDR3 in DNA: TGCGCCAGCAGCCATGGGGTTTCGAGGGGAGGTCACACCGGGGAGCTGTTTTTT. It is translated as CASSHGVSRGGHTGELFF.